This is a list of T cell receptor beta chains from one sample in a study of T cells in Graves' hyperthyroidism and ophthalmopathy. Each CDR3 protein is one row after TCRdb ran MiXCR on the multiplex PCR reads. In the table there are 300,000 to 400,000 distinct CDR3 sequences, about 14% of which are singletons. The sample consisted of blood. These receptors came from a woman aged 25 to 39 with Graves' ophthalmopathy. CDR3s include the opening cysteine and the closing phenylalanine or tryptophan. Each record gives: CDR3 length, V gene, CDR3 protein.

>17|TRBV2
CASSEAPSRGTHTEAFF
>13|TRBV27
CATRAFSTDTQYF
>15|TRBV7-9
CASSTQRTEDYEQYF
>16|TRBV30
CAWSVFLRQSNTEAFF
>15|TRBV20-1
CSARGLRPSQETQYF
>15|TRBV18
CASSPKGVATYEQYF
>13|TRBV20-1
CSVAGPGRAEAFF
>15|TRBV3-1
CASSQDLAGDPYQYF
>15|TRBV10-3
CAISEGTSDTGELFF
>11|TRBV6-1
CASSEWQPQHF
>15|TRBV28
CASRLGLAGSYEQYF
>15|TRBV11-2
CASRIQQGNTGELFF
>19|TRBV6-1
CASSSLSPGTGTSNQPQHF
>19|TRBV6-6
CASSYSVLGQGAGNTEAFF
>18|TRBV4-1
CASSQDTSGSSYNSPLHF
>15|TRBV7-9
CASSLRGSEMDTQYF
>15|TRBV30
CAWSPGHLLEETQYF
>14|TRBV12-3/TRBV12-4
CASSFVSNTDTQYF
>14|TRBV13
CASSSTSGTDTQYF
>13|TRBV20-1
CSAKRQGSAGYTF
>14|TRBV20-1
CSARYGQNSYGYTF
>13|TRBV5-1
CASSVNLNSPLHF
>18|TRBV12-3/TRBV12-4
CASSFRHSLAGGTDTQYF
>14|TRBV5-1
CASGPGLVGGELFF
>17|TRBV4-1
CASSQDRQGYSTDTQYF
>14|TRBV27
CASSFFPYNSPLHF
>16|TRBV20-1
CSARALSGGSTDTQYF